The clone carrying this TCR beta chain was counted a single time. Its antigen remains unidentified. This specimen comes from a study of Ad26.COV2.S vaccination and SARS-CoV-2 variants. Study-wide findings and caveats: Compared with placebo recipients, vaccine recipients had higher spike-specific TCR breadth.

Treatment denoted: roughly 20 received Ad26.COV2.S at low or high dose, single or two shots; roughly five received placebo; per-sample allocation not given. Sampling took place 63 days after the first vaccine or placebo injection. Some clones are missing from TCRdb's copy, which holds only in-frame ones; the method was immunoSEQ multiplex PCR. The sample gives 400,000 to 450,000 clones, 90% of which show up once; roughly an eighth is in the top ten. Germline loops: CDR1 LGHDT, CDR2 YNNKEL (reference sequence). The V gene end was trimmed by 6 bases and the J gene end by 5 bases; junction bases not matched to a gene: 5. This CDR3 has 13 amino acids.

The material was peripheral blood, obtained in a trial of Ad26.COV2.S vaccine versus placebo. The V call is TRBV3-1 (or the pseudogene TRBV3-2), the J call TRBJ2-3; TRBD2 matches 7 bases. This receptor was identified in a person between 18 and 59 years old who received the Ad26.COV2.S COVID-19 vaccine or a placebo. CDR3 amino acids: CASRREYGDTQYF. CDR3 nucleotide sequence: TGTGCCAGCAGGCGGGAGTACGGAGATACGCAGTATTTT.